Here is one T cell receptor beta chain with its context. This sample's time point: persistent/refractory GD, antithyroid drugs over 5 years with positive TRAb. RNA from PBMCs was the source of the TCR library. Germline V lookup: CDR1 LNHDA, CDR2 SQIVND (reference sequence). There are 18 residues in the CDR3. Trimming took 5 bases from V and 1 from J, leaving 20 bases between them. The source of the sample is a study of regulatory T cells in long-lasting Graves disease. Libraries of TCR beta came from iRepertoire HTBI primers plus Arm-PCR of CDR3 regions. TCRdb itself ran the multiplex PCR reads through MiXCR, one entry per CDR3 protein. The sample holds a few hundred thousand distinct CDR3 sequences, roughly a fifth seen once.

Source: peripheral blood mononuclear cells (PBMCs), taken when the disease was refractory, from a patient treated with antithyroid drugs. This clonotype was sampled from a female donor with Graves disease. The chain has TRBV19 and TRBJ2-2; D possibly corresponds to TRBD1 (7 bases). The CDR3 sequence is CASSPIGAGQKNTGELFF. CDR3 bases: TGTGCCAGTAGTCCAATCGGGGCGGGACAGAAGAACACCGGGGAGCTGTTTTTT.